A selection of T cell receptor beta chains follows, all from one sample in a study of blood T cells in healthy people across ages. TCRdb reprocessed the 5' RACE reads via MiXCR and lists one record per CDR3 protein. The sample has fewer than 950,000 distinct CDR3 sequences, under 40% seen once. Sequencing input: blood. The source is a man aged 18 to 30 in good health. The CDR3 runs from the conserved cysteine through the conserved F or W. The D gene is left open where the match is weak. Clone size appears in some rows only: once, few, many, or a class for an expanded clone.

J gene	D gene	CDR3 length	clone size	V gene	CDR3 protein	CDR3 DNA
TRBJ1-1	TRBD1	16	-	TRBV5-1	CASSPALDRGNTEAFF	TGCGCCAGCAGCCCAGCCCTGGACAGGGGGAACACTGAAGCTTTCTTT
TRBJ1-3	-	12	-	TRBV20-1	CSASPSGNTIYF	TGCAGTGCTAGCCCCTCTGGAAACACCATATATTTT
TRBJ2-5	-	15	-	TRBV5-1	CASSSHRTAYNEQYF	TGCGCCAGCAGCTCCCACAGGACAGCGTACAATGAGCAGTACTTC
TRBJ2-5	TRBD2	15	many	TRBV29-1	CSVVRASGNQETQYF	TGCAGCGTTGTTAGGGCTAGCGGGAACCAAGAGACCCAGTACTTC
TRBJ2-7	-	15	-	TRBV7-9	CASSFKAGPTYEQYF	TGTGCCAGCAGCTTCAAGGCGGGCCCCACCTACGAGCAGTACTTC
TRBJ2-5	-	14	-	TRBV7-6	CASSLAEGRETQYF	TGTGCCAGCAGCTTGGCCGAAGGACGAGAGACCCAGTACTTC
TRBJ1-2	-	15	-	TRBV14	CASSQGVGHNYGYTF	TGTGCCAGCAGCCAAGGGGTGGGACACAACTATGGCTACACCTTC
TRBJ1-5	-	14	few	TRBV2	CASATGITYQPQHF	TGTGCCAGCGCCACAGGGATAACGTATCAGCCCCAGCATTTT
TRBJ2-3	TRBD1	18	-	TRBV4-2	CASSQVALGGRGKDTQYF	TGTGCCAGCAGCCAAGTGGCGTTAGGTGGCAGGGGGAAGGATACGCAGTATTTT
TRBJ2-1	-	16	once	TRBV18	CASSPPNYSSYNEQFF	TGTGCCAGCTCACCACCGAACTACTCCTCCTACAATGAGCAGTTCTTC
TRBJ1-6	-	16	-	TRBV5-1	CASSFGLGSKNSPLHF	TGCGCCAGCAGTTTCGGTTTGGGGTCGAAGAATTCACCCCTCCACTTT
TRBJ1-5	-	15	-	TRBV10-3	CAIRMGDYSNQPQHF	TGTGCCATCAGGATGGGGGACTATAGCAATCAGCCCCAGCATTTT
TRBJ1-4	TRBD1	14	-	TRBV12-3/TRBV12-4	CASSSDRGGEKLFF	TGTGCCAGCAGCTCCGACAGGGGCGGTGAAAAACTGTTTTTT
TRBJ1-1	-	13	-	TRBV25-1	CASSEGSYTEAFF	TGTGCCAGCAGTGAAGGATCATACACTGAAGCTTTCTTT
TRBJ1-2	-	15	-	TRBV14	CASSRGRAVLYGYTF	TGTGCCAGCAGCCGTGGAAGAGCTGTTCTCTATGGCTACACCTTC